This T cell receptor (beta chain) is from a study of OX40 agonist ivuxolimab in advanced cancers. Study-level background: Ivuxolimab was a fully human IgG2 agonistic monoclonal antibody targeting the costimulatory receptor OX40 (CD134). Intravenous ivuxolimab was administered to patients every 2 weeks at six dose levels: 0.01, 0.1, 0.3, 1.5, 3 and 10 mg/kg. Of the roughly 54 dose-escalation patients, hepatocellular carcinoma was present in around 20, melanoma in some 15, renal cell carcinoma in 9 and head and neck cancer in 9. In the dose-escalation cohort, approximately 82% of patients were male, and the mean age was roughly 60 years with a range of roughly 20 to 79. Prior anti-PD-1, anti-PD-L1 or anti-CTLA-4 therapy was permitted, and approximately 41% of dose-escalation patients had received checkpoint inhibitors. Partial responses occurred in three dose-escalation patients, of whom one had hepatocellular carcinoma and two had cutaneous melanoma. Peripheral TCRbeta sequencing was intended to test whether TCR sequence diversity was altered and clonal T-cell expansion was caused by ivuxolimab. The paper describes the monotherapy dose-escalation part (N = 52 patients) of the phase I trial of ivuxolimab. Broader findings and caveats from the paper: In partial responders in the 0.1-3.0 mg/kg groups, normalized peripheral clonal expansion was found to be among the lowest, especially among CD8+ T cells. After ivuxolimab, more expanded clones were found on average in CD8+ T cells than in CD4+ T cells. The antigen specificity of the clonally expanded peripheral T cells was not determined. At doses of 0.1 to 3.0 mg/kg, clonal expansion of both CD4+ and CD8+ T cells in blood was seen between baseline and week 6. Low levels of normalized T-cell clonal expansion were also seen in some patients who did not respond.

Spanning cysteine to phenylalanine, the CDR3 consists of 18 amino acids. The only DNA kept is the CDR3, 54 bases in frame from the first base. V is pared back by 4 bases and J by 1 base, with 22 bases lying between the germline termini. CDR1 and CDR2, per the germline V gene, are MGHDK and SYGVNS. For this clone: Its antigen specificity is not known. Qualities for individual bases were not recorded, and no much larger clone is one base off.

The trial excluded patients who had a history of autoimmune disease or who were on systemic immunosuppression. Peripheral blood for TCR sequencing was collected from all dose cohorts at baseline, on cycle 4 day 1, and on cycle 7 day 1. Samples came from an open-label, multicenter, first-in-human phase I dose-escalation trial of ivuxolimab. Adults with locally advanced or metastatic head and neck squamous cell, hepatocellular, melanoma or renal cell carcinoma were enrolled in the trial. Before TCR sequencing, CD4+ T cells and CD8+ T cells were sorted from peripheral blood as separate populations. Genomic DNA was isolated from the sorted cells so that the TCRbeta CDR3 region could be sequenced. The immunoSEQ Assay was used to sequence the TCRbeta CDR3 regions. TCRdb retrieved this table from immuneACCESS and kept in-frame rearrangements only. Not all clones are present; in checked studies, unresolved V genes account for under half, and no reason is known for the remainder. The sample table records 65,000 to 100,000 clones; about 90% of these occur just once. The leading ten clones occupy about 0.72% of the sample.

The sequence links TRBV25-1 to TRBJ2-5, and the D gene may be TRBD2, 6 bases matching. Sequencing used CD4+ or CD8+ T cells sorted from blood, obtained in a trial of the OX40 agonist ivuxolimab. The receptor was isolated from an adult with an advanced solid tumor such as melanoma, head and neck, liver or kidney cancer. CDR3 protein: CASSGLRRELGSQETQYF. The nucleotide sequence reads as follows: TGTGCCAGCAGTGGACTTAGGAGGGAACTAGGAAGCCAAGAGACCCAGTACTTC.